Below are 30 T cell receptor beta chains sequenced from a single sample in a study of spatial heterogeneity in lung cancer. Specified time point: blood at routine non-recurrence follow-up after resection. Material for sequencing was whole RNA from tumor, nontumor lung or frozen PBMC, left unsorted. TCRdb processed the 5' RACE reads anew with MiXCR; each CDR3 protein has one entry. The data contain about 50,000 distinct CDR3 sequences, under 8% of them singletons. Sample: PBMCs, taken at follow-up. The receptors were sampled from a female donor with early-stage non-small cell lung cancer.

There are a few counts of this clonotype. The gene calls are TRBV5-1 and TRBJ2-3; D is undetermined. This CDR3 region has 14 residues. Germline loops: CDR1 SGHRS, CDR2 YFSETQ. V gave up 1 base and J gave up 0 bases, with 6 bases separating them. For the CDR3, the DNA is TGCGCCAGCAGCTTGCAGGAGAGCACAGATACGCAGTATTTT. Translation: CASSLQESTDTQYF.

The J gene is TRBJ1-5, the V gene TRBV12-3 or TRBV12-4, with 9 bases fitting TRBD1. This CDR3 region has 14 residues. V shed 3 bases and J 6 bases; nucleotides not matched to a gene: 3. CDR3 sequence reads: CASSFGQGLQPQHF. The CDR3, as DNA: TGTGCCAGCAGTTTTGGACAGGGGCTTCAGCCCCAGCATTTT.

This clonotype showed up many times. The J gene is TRBJ1-2, the V gene TRBV6-2 or TRBV6-3; no reliable D call. Germline lookup yields CDR1 MNHEY and CDR2 SVGEGT. CDR3 length: 16 amino acids. Deletions cut 5 bases from V and 4 bases from J, with 20 bases between. DNA for the CDR3: TGTGCCAGCAGTCGTCACCAGGACCCGATGTTCTATGGCTACACCTTC. Translation gives CASSRHQDPMFYGYTF.

This clonotype was picked up many times. V and J are TRBV6-2 or TRBV6-3 and TRBJ1-1; D might be TRBD1 (5 bases). V shed 7 bases and J shed 3 bases, with 9 bases lying between them. CDR1 is MNHEY, CDR2 SVGEGT, per germline. The CDR3 runs 12 residues. CDR3 residues: CASKEGYTEAFF. CDR3 DNA sequence: TGTGCCAGCAAGGAGGGGTACACTGAAGCTTTCTTT.

This clonotype was seen many times. The chain carries TRBV7-9 and TRBJ1-5; D is unclear. There are 13 residues in the CDR3. Trimming removed 6 bases at V and 4 bases at J, with 10 bases between. The germline V gene has CDR1 SEHNR and CDR2 FQNEAQ (reference sequence). This chain's CDR3 is CASSDGSNQPQHF. CDR3 DNA sequence: TGTGCCAGCAGTGATGGGAGTAATCAGCCCCAGCATTTT.

The chain has TRBV7-2 and TRBJ2-5; 8 bases are a match to TRBD2. This CDR3 is 17 amino acids long. The V and J ends lost 5 bases and 5 bases, in that order; junction bases with no gene match: 16. Germline lookup yields CDR1 SGHTA and CDR2 FQGNSA. CDR3 nucleotide sequence: TGTGCCAGCAGCCCGCTCCTCGACGGGGGGGCCGGGGAGACCCAGTACTTC. This gives the protein CASSPLLDGGAGETQYF.

This clonotype has ten or more counts. This sequence joins TRBV6-5 and TRBJ1-5; D is possibly TRBD1 (6 bases). In germline, CDR1 is MNHEY, CDR2 SVGAGI. The CDR3 runs to 16 residues. The V and J ends lost 6 bases and 0 bases respectively, with 15 bases between them. CDR3 nucleotides: TGTGCCAGCAGCCGAAACAGGGTTAATAGCAATCAGCCCCAGCATTTT. Encoded protein: CASSRNRVNSNQPQHF.

V usage is TRBV15 and J usage is TRBJ2-2; TRBD1 matches at 7 bases. CDR1 and CDR2 from the germline V gene are LNHNV and YYDKDF (reference sequence). The CDR3 totals 16 residues. The V segment lost 5 bases and the J segment 6 bases; nucleotides outside the gene matches: 12. The CDR3 here is CATSSAGTARSGELFF. CDR3 coding DNA: TGTGCCACCAGCTCTGCCGGGACAGCACGATCCGGGGAGCTGTTTTTT.

This clonotype was seen ten or more times. The V gene is TRBV20-1, the J gene TRBJ2-7, with D possibly matching TRBD2 (6 bases). Trimming pared 6 bases from V and 3 bases from J, leaving 12 bases between. From germline, CDR1 is DFQATT and CDR2 SNEGSKA (reference sequence). This CDR3 contains 12 residues. The CDR3 coding sequence is TGCAGTGCCCAGGAGGGGAGCTACGAGCAGTACTTC. Translating it yields CSAQEGSYEQYF.

At least ten counts were recorded for this clonotype. V is TRBV12-3 or TRBV12-4 and J is TRBJ2-4; the D call may be TRBD1 or TRBD2 (6 bases each). V shed 6 bases and J shed 6 bases, with 12 bases lying between them. The CDR3 extends over 13 amino acids. The CDR3 spells CASRRDKANIQYF. DNA for the CDR3: TGTGCCAGCAGGCGGGACAAAGCAAACATTCAGTACTTC.

This clonotype occurred many times. The genes are TRBV6-5 and TRBJ2-3; possibly TRBD1 or TRBD2 for D (6 bases each). The germline gives CDR1 MNHEY, CDR2 SVGAGI. V shed 6 bases and J shed 2 bases, with 15 bases lying between them. The CDR3 contains 15 residues. In nucleotides, the CDR3 is TGTGCCAGCAGAGGGGGGCAAACTTTCACAGATACGCAGTATTTT. Its translation: CASRGGQTFTDTQYF.

The chain combines TRBV7-9 with TRBJ2-7, with D perhaps assigned TRBD1 or TRBD2 (5 bases each). This CDR3 spans 14 amino acids. Trimming cost V 4 bases and J 4 bases, with 14 bases left between them. CDR1 is SEHNR and CDR2 is FQNEAQ in the germline V gene (reference sequence). The CDR3 DNA is TGTGCCAGCAGCTCCGACTACAGGTCATACGAGCAGTACTTC. Amino acids: CASSSDYRSYEQYF.

Within the sample, this clonotype is medium-sized. This rearrangement joins TRBV29-1 to TRBJ2-7; 7 bases line up with TRBD1. The CDR3 has 13 residues. Trimming at V came to 7 bases and at J to 5 bases, leaving 11 bases not matched to a gene. Germline-derived CDR1 and CDR2 are SQVTM and ANQGSEA. The CDR3 loop is CSDGPQGCHEQYF. In DNA form, the CDR3 reads TGCAGCGACGGACCACAGGGGTGCCACGAGCAGTACTTC.

This clonotype was seen many times. The chain is built from TRBV19 and TRBJ1-2; D unclear. The V gene's germline CDR1 is LNHDA and CDR2 SQIVND (reference sequence). V dropped 5 bases and J dropped 3 bases, with 7 bases sitting between them. CDR3 length: 12 amino acids. CDR3 loop: CASSVSDYGYTF. The CDR3 coding sequence is TGTGCCAGTAGTGTGAGTGACTATGGCTACACCTTC.

This clonotype appeared many times. The rearrangement links TRBV3-1 to TRBJ1-6; 7 bases line up with TRBD1. In germline, CDR1 is LGHDT, CDR2 YNNKEL (reference sequence). There are 14 residues in the CDR3. V was clipped by 4 bases and J by 5 bases; unmatched bases: 2. In DNA form, the CDR3 reads TGTGCCAGCAGCCGGGACAGAAATAATTCACCCCTCCACTTT. This translates into CASSRDRNNSPLHF.

The chain links TRBV5-4 to TRBJ2-4, with 7 bases aligning to TRBD1. V lost 2 bases, J lost 4 bases, and 9 bases stayed unmatched. The CDR3 loop spans 16 amino acids. Germline V gene data show CDR1 as SGHNT and CDR2 as YYREEE (reference sequence). The CDR3 DNA sequence: TGTGCCAGCAGCTTCATCCGGGACAGCAGGAAAAACATTCAGTACTTC. Translated, it gives CASSFIRDSRKNIQYF.

The chain is built from TRBV11-2 and TRBJ2-7; 7 nucleotides match TRBD2. The CDR3 totals 13 residues. The germline CDR1 and CDR2 sequences are SGHAT and FQNNGV. V shed 5 bases and J 4 bases; nucleotides not matched to a gene: 5. The CDR3 nucleotides read TGTGCCAGCAGCCACGGGGGAGGGTACGAGCAGTACTTC. Amino acid sequence: CASSHGGGYEQYF.

J is TRBJ2-7 and V is TRBV5-1; unclear D gene. This CDR3 contains 15 residues. The ends were cut back, 1 base at V and 0 bases at J, with 11 bases in the middle. The germline gives CDR1 SGHRS, CDR2 YFSETQ. In DNA, the CDR3 is TGCGCCAGCAGCTTGATACCGGAGAGCTCCTACGAGCAGTACTTC. Its translation is CASSLIPESSYEQYF.

This clonotype was found many times. The chain combines TRBV23-1 with TRBJ2-5, with D perhaps TRBD1 or TRBD2 (6 bases each). Being an ORF, TRBV23-1 has a function that is uncertain. The CDR3 extends over 14 amino acids. V lost 5 bases, J lost 5 bases, and 15 bases lay in between. The DNA for the CDR3 is TGCGCCAGCAGTTCTTACGGGGGCGGTGAGACCCAGTACTTC. Residues: CASSSYGGGETQYF.

With regard to this clonotype: A much larger clone differs by one base, so this may be a read error. The chain uses TRBV7-2 and TRBJ2-2, with TRBD2 as a possible D gene (5 bases). This CDR3 is 14 amino acids long. Germline values: CDR1 SGHTA, CDR2 FQGNSA. The DNA of the CDR3 is TGTGCCAGCAGCTTAGGCCCATCGACCGGGAAGCTGTTTTTT. Translation gives CASSLGPSTGKLFF. The variable domain in full, completed from reference TRBV7-2 and TRBJ2-2, reads GAGVSQSPSNKVTEKGKDVELRCDPISGHTALYWYRQSLGQGLEFLIYFQGNSAPDKSGLPSDRFSAERTGGSVSTLTIQRTQQEDSAVYLCASSLGPSTGKLFFGEGSRLTVL.

This clonotype was picked up many times. The chain uses TRBV27 and TRBJ1-1, with D hard to call. The CDR3 runs 13 residues. The V gene lost 2 bases and the J gene lost 0 bases, with 4 bases spanning the gap. Germline CDR1 reads MNHEY; CDR2 reads SMNVEV (reference sequence). The chain's CDR3 is CASSLVVNTEAFF. The CDR3 DNA sequence: TGTGCCAGCAGTTTAGTGGTGAACACTGAAGCTTTCTTT.

The CDR3 loop is CASSIRGSGNTIYF. The CDR3 DNA reads as TGTGCCAGCAGTATCAGGGGGTCCGGAAACACCATATATTTT. The V and J genes are TRBV12-3 or TRBV12-4 and TRBJ1-3, with 7 bases aligning to TRBD1. The CDR3 spans 14 residues. V was pared by 5 bases and J by 4 bases, with 5 bases of the junction left unmatched.

The V call is TRBV12-3 or TRBV12-4, the J call TRBJ2-7; TRBD2 is a possible D gene (6 bases). The V end was cut by 3 bases, the J end by 4 bases, with 16 bases between. CDR3 length equals 15 residues. CDR3 bases: TGTGCCAGCAGTTTGAGCGTGAGCGGGCGTTACGAGCAGTACTTC. Its translation: CASSLSVSGRYEQYF.

The chain combines TRBV20-1 with TRBJ1-3; D remains unclear. This CDR3 is 14 amino acids long. Trimming took 5 bases from V and 1 from J, leaving 12 bases between them. CDR1 and CDR2 from the germline V gene are DFQATT and SNEGSKA (reference sequence). This CDR3 is CSASGPPSGNTIYF. In DNA form, the CDR3 reads TGCAGTGCTTCCGGGCCGCCTTCTGGAAACACCATATATTTT.

The chain uses TRBV3-1 and TRBJ2-1; D may match TRBD1 or TRBD2 (6 bases each). V dropped 0 bases and J dropped 4 bases, with 16 bases sitting between them. Germline loops: CDR1 LGHDT, CDR2 YNNKEL (reference sequence). The CDR3 totals 17 residues. The CDR3 here is CASSQDPWGASYNEQFF. The CDR3 DNA sequence: TGTGCCAGCAGCCAAGATCCGTGGGGGGCATCTTACAATGAGCAGTTCTTC.

At least ten counts were recorded for this clonotype. The CDR3 bases are TGTGCCACCGCAGTTATATTGGGGGCCACTGAAGCTTTCTTT. As protein: CATAVILGATEAFF. V gene TRBV6-5 combines with J gene TRBJ1-1; D might be TRBD1 (6 bases). Looked up from germline, CDR1 is MNHEY and CDR2 is SVGAGI. The length of the CDR3 is 14 residues. Trimming left V 10 bases short and J 4 bases short, with 19 bases between.

This clonotype was recorded a few times. V usage is TRBV6-2 or TRBV6-3 and J usage is TRBJ2-5; D possibly uses TRBD1 or TRBD2 (5 bases each). Trimming pared 7 bases from V and 1 base from J, leaving 19 bases between. CDR3 length: 16 residues. Germline CDR1 reads MNHEY; CDR2 reads SVGEGT. CDR3 region: CASNPYAGTGQETQYF. CDR3 DNA sequence: TGTGCCAGCAACCCGTATGCCGGGACCGGCCAAGAGACCCAGTACTTC.

The chain is built from TRBV6-6 and TRBJ1-5, with TRBD1 as a possible D gene (5 bases). V lost 7 bases and J lost 6, with 13 bases in between. Germline CDR1 MNHNY, CDR2 SVGAGI (reference sequence). This CDR3 has 13 residues. CDR3: CASKQGVTQPQHF. In DNA form, the CDR3 reads TGTGCCAGCAAGCAGGGAGTCACTCAGCCCCAGCATTTT.

This clonotype came up a few times. The chain recombines TRBV5-1 with TRBJ2-6; D might be TRBD1 (5 bases). CDR1 SGHRS and CDR2 YFSETQ come from the germline V gene. The CDR3 length is 15 residues. V was trimmed by 4 bases and J by 0 bases, leaving 8 bases between them. The CDR3 is CASSTGSSGANVLTF. The DNA for the CDR3 is TGCGCCAGCAGCACAGGTAGCTCTGGGGCCAACGTCCTGACTTTC.

In its sample, this clonotype was seen many times. The V and J genes are TRBV2 and TRBJ2-5; D perhaps matches TRBD2 (5 bases). Germline V gene data show CDR1 as SNHLY and CDR2 as FYNNEI. There are 11 residues in the CDR3. Trimming took 5 bases from V and 7 from J, leaving 8 bases between them. This CDR3 is CASSFRGTQYF. CDR3 DNA sequence: TGTGCCAGCAGTTTCCGGGGGACCCAGTACTTC.